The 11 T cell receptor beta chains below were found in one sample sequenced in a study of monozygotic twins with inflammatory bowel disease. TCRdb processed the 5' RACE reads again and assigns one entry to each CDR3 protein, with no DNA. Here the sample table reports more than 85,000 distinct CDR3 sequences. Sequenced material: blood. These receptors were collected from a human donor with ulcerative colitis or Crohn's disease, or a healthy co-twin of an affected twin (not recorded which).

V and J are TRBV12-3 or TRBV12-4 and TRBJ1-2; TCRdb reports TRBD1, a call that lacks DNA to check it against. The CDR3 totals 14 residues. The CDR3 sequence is CASTQAGDNYGYTF.

The CDR3: CATFRGPYEQYF. The genes are TRBV6-5 and TRBJ2-7; lacking DNA, the TRBD1 call made by TCRdb goes unchecked. CDR3 length: 12 amino acids. The germline V gene has CDR1 MNHEY and CDR2 SVGAGI.

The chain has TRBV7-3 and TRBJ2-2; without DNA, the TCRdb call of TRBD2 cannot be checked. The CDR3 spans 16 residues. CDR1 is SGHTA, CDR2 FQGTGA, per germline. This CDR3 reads CASSLLPGSDTGELFF. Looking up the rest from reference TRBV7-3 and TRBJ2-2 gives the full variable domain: GAGVSQTPSNKVTEKGKYVELRCDPISGHTALYWYRQSLGQGPEFLIYFQGTGAADDSGLPNDRFFAVRPEGSVSTLKIQRTERGDSAVYLCASSLLPGSDTGELFFGEGSRLTVL.

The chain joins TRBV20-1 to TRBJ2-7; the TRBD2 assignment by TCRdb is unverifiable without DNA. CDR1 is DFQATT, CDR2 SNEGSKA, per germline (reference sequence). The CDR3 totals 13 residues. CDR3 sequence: CSAWTSGVYEQYF.

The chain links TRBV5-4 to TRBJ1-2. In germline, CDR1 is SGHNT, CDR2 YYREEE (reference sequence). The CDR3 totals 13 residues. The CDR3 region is CASPGSGGYGYTF.

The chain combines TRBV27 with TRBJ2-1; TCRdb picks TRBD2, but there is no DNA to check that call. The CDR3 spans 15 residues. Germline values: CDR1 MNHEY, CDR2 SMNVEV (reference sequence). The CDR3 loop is CASSLWLAGGNEQFF.

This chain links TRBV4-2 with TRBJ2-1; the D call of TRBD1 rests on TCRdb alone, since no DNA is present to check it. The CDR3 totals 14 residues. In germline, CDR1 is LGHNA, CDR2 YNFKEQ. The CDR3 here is CASSQEGPLNEHFF.

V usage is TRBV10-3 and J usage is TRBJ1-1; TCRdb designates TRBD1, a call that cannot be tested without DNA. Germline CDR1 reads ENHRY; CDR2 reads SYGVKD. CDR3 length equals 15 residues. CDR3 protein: CAITATGTGGTEAFF.

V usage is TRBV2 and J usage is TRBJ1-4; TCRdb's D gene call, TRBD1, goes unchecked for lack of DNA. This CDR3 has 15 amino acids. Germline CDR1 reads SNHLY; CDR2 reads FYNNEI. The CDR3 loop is CASTIDRGSNEKLFF.

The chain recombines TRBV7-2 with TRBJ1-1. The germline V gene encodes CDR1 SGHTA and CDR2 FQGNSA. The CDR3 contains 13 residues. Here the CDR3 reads CASSLEMYTEAFF.

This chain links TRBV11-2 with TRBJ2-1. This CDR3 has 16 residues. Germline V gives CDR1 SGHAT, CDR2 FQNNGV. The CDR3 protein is CASSLGRDSGYNEQFF.